The source of this T cell receptor (beta chain) is a study of tumor-infiltrating lymphocytes in primary liver carcinoma. Across the whole study: Sample yields of productive TCRbeta reads, ranging from roughly 3.65 to 7.13 million, were similar across tissue types.

Study findings and constraints: Tumor-blood pairs (like tumor-adjacent pairs) overlapped less than tumor region pairs did.

The CDR3 has 16 residues. CDR1 SEHNR and CDR2 FQNEAQ come from the germline V gene (reference sequence). V trimming: 4 bases; J trimming: 7 bases; junction bases outside the gene matches: 13. Germline DNA was also extracted, and blood RNA derived from unsorted whole blood. The patients, who had chronic HBV infection, were treatment-naive (untreated). They drew four milliliters of peripheral blood before surgery. Points on this clonotype: Its antigen is unidentified.

TCR beta cDNA was prepared out of about 510 ng total RNA by means of a constant-region primer. Employing slightly modified ARM-PCR, three nested multiplex PCR rounds were run, and these gave rise to the TCR beta libraries. Amplification in the first two PCR rounds was performed using TRBV1-TRBV30 forward primers and a C-beta reverse primer for 10 cycles each. Via MiXCR, TCRdb re-called the multiplex PCR reads, giving one row per CDR3 protein. This sample has 310,000 or so distinct CDR3 sequences; nearly 60% occur once, and the top ten carry 17%. This clonotype originated in a woman in her twenties or thirties with primary liver carcinoma and hepatitis B virus infection. The chain carries TRBV7-9 and TRBJ2-1; 7 bases line up with TRBD2. Source material: peripheral blood. CDR3 residues: CASSSLAGVPSNEQFF. CDR3 DNA: TGTGCCAGCAGCTCTCTGGCGGGAGTCCCCTCAAATGAGCAGTTCTTC.